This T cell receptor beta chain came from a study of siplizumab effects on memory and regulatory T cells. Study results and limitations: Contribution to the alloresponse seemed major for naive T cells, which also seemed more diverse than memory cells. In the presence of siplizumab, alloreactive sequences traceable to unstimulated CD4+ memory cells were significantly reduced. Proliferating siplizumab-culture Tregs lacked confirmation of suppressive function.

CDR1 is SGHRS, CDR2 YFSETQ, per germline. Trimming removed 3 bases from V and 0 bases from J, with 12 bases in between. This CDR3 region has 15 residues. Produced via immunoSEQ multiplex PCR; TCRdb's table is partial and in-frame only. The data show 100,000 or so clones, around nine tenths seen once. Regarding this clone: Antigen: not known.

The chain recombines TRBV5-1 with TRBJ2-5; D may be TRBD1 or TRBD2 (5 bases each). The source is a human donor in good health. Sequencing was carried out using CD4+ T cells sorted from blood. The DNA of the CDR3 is TGCGCCAGCAGCTCTGGCATGGGGGACCAAGAGACCCAGTACTTC. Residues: CASSSGMGDQETQYF. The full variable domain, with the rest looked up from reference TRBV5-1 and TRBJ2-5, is KAGVTQTPRYLIKTRGQQVTLSCSPISGHRSVSWYQQTPGQGLQFLFEYFSETQRNKGNFPGRFSGRQFSNSRSEMNVSTLELGDSALYLCASSSGMGDQETQYFGPGTRLLVL.